These 21 T cell receptor beta chains were sequenced from one sample in a study of cytomegalovirus exposure and HLA in healthy donors. Vbeta (60) and Jbeta (13) primers were used in the PCR. Repertoires were generated with immunoSEQ multiplex PCR, while TCRdb's copy carries only in-frame clones and drops some. This table has 160,000 or so clones, approximately 80% appearing once. The material sequenced was PBMCs. These receptors came from a woman aged 45-65 years in good health and CMV-seronegative.

As to this clone: Germline and junction disagree at one end, which may indicate a read error. The genes are TRBV29-1 and TRBJ1-1; D perhaps matches TRBD1 (6 bases). Per the germline V gene, CDR1 is SQVTM and CDR2 is ANQGSEA. The CDR3 sequence is 10 residues long. CDR3 protein: CGVQGHEAFF. The CDR3 DNA follows: TGCGGCGTTCAGGGGCATGAAGCTTTCTTT.

This chain connects TRBV6-1 to TRBJ1-3, with D tentatively TRBD1 (5 bases). V lost 0 bases and J lost 3, with 15 bases in between. Germline V gene lookup returns CDR1 MNHNS and CDR2 SASEGT. The CDR3 is 17 amino acids. The CDR3 DNA is TGTGCCAGCAGTGAAGCCGCCAGGGAGGCAGGTGGAAACACCATATATTTT. Residues: CASSEAAREAGGNTIYF.

This rearrangement joins TRBV5-1 to TRBJ2-5; maybe TRBD1 (6 bases). This CDR3 has 13 amino acids. Trimming cost V 4 bases and J 2 bases, with 9 bases left between them. Germline loops: CDR1 SGHRS, CDR2 YFSETQ. The CDR3 region is CASSGGQQETQYF. For the CDR3, the DNA is TGCGCCAGCAGCGGGGGACAACAAGAGACCCAGTACTTC.

This clone was recorded only once. The chain links TRBV5-8 to TRBJ2-5; D possibly corresponds to TRBD1 (6 bases). Germline V gene sequence: CDR1 SGHTS, CDR2 YDEGEE. V was trimmed by 3 bases and J by 2 bases, leaving 14 bases between them. The CDR3 runs to 15 residues. CDR3 amino acids: CASSSQGNLQETQYF. CDR3 nucleotides: TGTGCCAGCAGCTCGCAGGGGAACCTGCAAGAGACCCAGTACTTC.

The V gene is TRBV7-9, the J gene TRBJ2-1; TRBD2 matches 9 bases. The length of the CDR3 is 16 residues. Germline assignment: CDR1 SEHNR and CDR2 FQNEAQ (reference sequence). The trim removed 1 base at V and 8 bases at J, leaving 9 bases unmatched. The CDR3 protein is CASSLVPSGIVHEQFF. CDR3 DNA: TGTGCCAGCAGCTTAGTTCCTAGCGGGATCGTCCATGAGCAGTTCTTC.

The chain combines TRBV19 with TRBJ1-1, with D perhaps TRBD1 (6 bases). CDR3 size: 16 residues. Germline lookup yields CDR1 LNHDA and CDR2 SQIVND (reference sequence). Trimming stripped 6 bases from V and 0 bases from J, with 17 bases between. CDR3 sequence: CASRRQVQPMNTEAFF. CDR3 DNA sequence: TGTGCCAGTAGGCGACAGGTACAACCGATGAACACTGAAGCTTTCTTT.

A note on this clone: A junction end diverges from the germline sequence, so it may reflect a read error. The rearrangement uses TRBV13 and TRBJ1-1, with no clear D. CDR1 is PRHDT, CDR2 FYEKMQ, per germline (reference sequence). The CDR3 is 14 residues long. The CDR3 DNA sequence: TGTGCCAGCAGCTTCATTTCACAGAACGCTGAAGCTTTCTTT. This translates into CASSFISQNAEAFF.

This chain links TRBV11-2 with TRBJ2-2; 7 nucleotides align to TRBD1. CDR3 length: 15 amino acids. V trimming: 5 bases; J trimming: 8 bases; junction bases outside the gene matches: 11. CDR1 and CDR2 (germline): SGHAT, FQNNGV. The CDR3 reads CASSPLTGPPGELFF. CDR3 nucleotide sequence: TGTGCCAGCAGCCCCCTGACAGGGCCCCCGGGGGAGCTGTTTTTT.

The rearrangement uses TRBV6-1 and TRBJ2-3; TRBD2 matches 11 bases. Unmatched junction bases numbered 2, after V lost 6 bases and J lost 3 bases. The CDR3 loop spans 14 amino acids. The V gene's germline CDR1 is MNHNS and CDR2 SASEGT. Here the CDR3 reads CASRRLAGTDTQYF. CDR3 DNA sequence: TGTGCCAGCAGAAGACTAGCGGGGACAGATACGCAGTATTTT.

In DNA form, the CDR3 reads TGTGCCAGCATTCTAGGAAGCTCCTACAATGAGCAGTTCTTC. Amino acid sequence: CASILGSSYNEQFF. This chain joins TRBV28 and TRBJ2-1, with D unclear. Germline CDR1 reads MDHEN; CDR2 reads SYDVKM. Trimming removed 7 bases from V and 0 bases from J, with 10 bases in between. This CDR3 comprises 14 residues.

The chain links TRBV4-3 to TRBJ1-5; 7 positions match TRBD1. The CDR3 covers 16 residues. CDR1 LGHNA and CDR2 YSLEER come from the germline V gene. The ends lost 6 bases at V and 3 bases at J; junction bases unmatched: 11. The CDR3 sequence: CASRSRTGAPNQPQHF. CDR3 bases: TGCGCCAGCAGGAGTCGCACAGGGGCCCCCAATCAGCCCCAGCATTTT.

This clone has a single count. V and J are TRBV19 and TRBJ1-1, with TRBD1 matching over 7 bases. This CDR3 spans 15 amino acids. Germline assignment: CDR1 LNHDA and CDR2 SQIVND (reference sequence). The V gene end was trimmed by 1 base and the J gene end by 1 base; junction bases not matched to a gene: 3. The CDR3 spells CASSIVAGGNTEAFF. The CDR3 nucleotides are TGTGCCAGTAGTATAGTCGCAGGGGGGAACACTGAAGCTTTCTTT.

The chain joins TRBV30 to TRBJ1-2, with 8 bases aligning to TRBD1. J gave up 7 bases and V 4 bases, and 11 bases lay outside the gene matches. The V gene's germline CDR1 is GTSNPN and CDR2 SVGIG (reference sequence). The CDR3 covers 14 residues. CDR3 sequence reads: CAWTPDRVGGGYTF. CDR3 DNA sequence: TGTGCCTGGACCCCGGACAGGGTAGGTGGTGGCTACACCTTC.

Concerning this clone: The junction shows a germline mismatch at one end, possibly a read error. The V call is TRBV5-6, the J call TRBJ2-7; D is possibly TRBD2 (6 bases). CDR3 length: 14 residues. The germline V gene encodes CDR1 SGHDT and CDR2 YYEEEE. The CDR3 spells CASSLIGQSGEQYF. For the CDR3, the DNA is TGTGCCAGTAGCTTGATCGGACAAAGCGGGGAGCAGTACTTC.

This chain uses TRBV5-1 with TRBJ1-2, with 7 bases fitting TRBD1. The CDR3 loop spans 15 amino acids. The germline V gene encodes CDR1 SGHRS and CDR2 YFSETQ. J was trimmed by 4 bases and V by 0 bases; bases with no gene match: 6. The CDR3 bases are TGCGCCAGCAGCTTGGGGTCCCCAGGGGGCTATGGCTACACCTTC. Translation: CASSLGSPGGYGYTF.

CDR3 bases: TGTGCCAGCAGTGAATCCCACAACTACAATGAGCAGTTCTTC. Encoded protein: CASSESHNYNEQFF. This rearrangement joins TRBV6-1 to TRBJ2-1; D remains unclear. V lost 2 bases and J 3 bases, leaving 8 bases between the germline ends. Looked up from germline, CDR1 is MNHNS and CDR2 is SASEGT. The CDR3 contains 14 residues.

The V call is TRBV6-6, the J call TRBJ1-1, with no clear D. V lost 0 bases, J lost 9 bases, and 11 bases lay in between. Germline V lookup: CDR1 MNHNY, CDR2 SVGAGI (reference sequence). This CDR3 region has 13 residues. DNA for the CDR3: TGTGCCAGCAGTTACTCGATGGGGAGCAAAGCTTTCTTT. Residues: CASSYSMGSKAFF.

The V and J genes are TRBV10-3 and TRBJ1-2, with 11 bases that match TRBD1. The germline V gene has CDR1 ENHRY and CDR2 SYGVKD. Trimming at V came to 7 bases and at J to 6 bases, leaving 4 bases not matched to a gene. The CDR3 has 13 amino acids. The DNA for the CDR3 is TGTGCCATCAAAGGACAGGGGGCGGATGGCTACACCTTC. Translating it yields CAIKGQGADGYTF.

The V gene is TRBV7-7, the J gene TRBJ2-2; D remains ambiguous. V lost 2 bases and J lost 0, with 10 bases in between. The germline gives CDR1 SSHAT, CDR2 FNYEAQ (reference sequence). CDR3 length: 16 residues. The CDR3 coding sequence is TGTGCCAGCAGCTTATCAAGCGCCTCGAACACCGGGGAGCTGTTTTTT. Translated, it gives CASSLSSASNTGELFF.

V gene TRBV4-3 combines with J gene TRBJ1-1, with D possibly matching TRBD1 (5 bases). V lost 0 bases and J lost 5, with 10 bases in between. The germline gives CDR1 LGHNA, CDR2 YSLEER. There are 14 residues in the CDR3. The CDR3 nucleotides read TGCGCCAGCAGCCAAGATACGGGGGGTACTGAAGCTTTCTTT. It yields the protein CASSQDTGGTEAFF.

The chain carries TRBV15 and TRBJ1-4; D is uncertain. The CDR3 has 13 residues. Germline CDR1 and CDR2: LNHNV and YYDKDF (reference sequence). The germline V and J ends were trimmed by 3 bases and 2 bases, with 4 bases remaining between them. The CDR3 DNA sequence: TGTGCCACCAGCAGGGCCACTAATGAAAAACTGTTTTTT. Translation gives CATSRATNEKLFF.